The source of this T cell receptor beta chain is a study of T cells after yellow fever vaccination. Study details: Preparation of the low-cell-number fractions used SMART-Seq v4 Ultra Low Input. Findings of the study overall: A weaker secondary response peaked on day 5, the primary on day 15.

5'RACE template switching generated TCR cDNA, adding a universal primer site and UMIs. TCRdb called the 5' RACE reads again in MiXCR, with one record for every CDR3 protein. The table includes over a thousand distinct CDR3 sequences, roughly 60% detected once. Germline trimming cut 0 bases from V and 0 bases from J; bases unmatched to any gene: 9. There are 19 residues in the CDR3. Germline CDR1 SGHRS, CDR2 YFSETQ. This clonotype is labeled as medium-sized. The gene calls are TRBV5-1 and TRBJ1-6, with 7 positions matching TRBD1. The material was PBMCs, either bulk or a sorted T-cell subset (CD4+, CD8+, memory, or dextramer-sorted; not recorded which), obtained on the day of the yellow fever booster vaccination. The sequence was collected from a man between 18 and 29 years old who received the YFV17D yellow fever vaccine. CDR3 sequence (DNA): TGCGCCAGCAGCTTGGAGGGACAGCTATCGAGCTCCTATAATTCACCCCTCCACTTT. Encoded protein: CASSLEGQLSSSYNSPLHF. The whole variable domain, filled in from reference TRBV5-1 and TRBJ1-6, reads KAGVTQTPRYLIKTRGQQVTLSCSPISGHRSVSWYQQTPGQGLQFLFEYFSETQRNKGNFPGRFSGRQFSNSRSEMNVSTLELGDSALYLCASSLEGQLSSSYNSPLHFGNGTRLTVT.